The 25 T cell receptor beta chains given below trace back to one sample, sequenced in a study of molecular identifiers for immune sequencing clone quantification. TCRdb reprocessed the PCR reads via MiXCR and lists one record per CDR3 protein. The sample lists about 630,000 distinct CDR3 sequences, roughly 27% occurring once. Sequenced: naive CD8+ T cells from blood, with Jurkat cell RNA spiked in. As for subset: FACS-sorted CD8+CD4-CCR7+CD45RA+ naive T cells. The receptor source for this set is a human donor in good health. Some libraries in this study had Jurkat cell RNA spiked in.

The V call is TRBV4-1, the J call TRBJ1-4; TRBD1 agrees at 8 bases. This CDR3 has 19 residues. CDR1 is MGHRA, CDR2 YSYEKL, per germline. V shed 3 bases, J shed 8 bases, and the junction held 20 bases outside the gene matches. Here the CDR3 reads CASSHRDRRPRVGGEKLFF. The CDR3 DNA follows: TGCGCCAGCAGCCACCGGGACAGGCGTCCAAGGGTCGGAGGGGAAAAACTGTTTTTT.

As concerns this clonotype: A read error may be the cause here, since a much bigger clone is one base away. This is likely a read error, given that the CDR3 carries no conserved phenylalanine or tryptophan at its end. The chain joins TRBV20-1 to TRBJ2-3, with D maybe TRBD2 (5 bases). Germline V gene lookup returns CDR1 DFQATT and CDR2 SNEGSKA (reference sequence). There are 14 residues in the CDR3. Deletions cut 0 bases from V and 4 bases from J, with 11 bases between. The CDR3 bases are TGCAGTGCTAGAGATCTGCGAGGGTCAGATACGCAGTATATT. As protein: CSARDLRGSDTQYI.

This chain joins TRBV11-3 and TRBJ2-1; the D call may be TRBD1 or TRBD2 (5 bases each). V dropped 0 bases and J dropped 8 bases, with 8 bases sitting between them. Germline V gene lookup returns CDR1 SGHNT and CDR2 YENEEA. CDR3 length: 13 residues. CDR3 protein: CASSLDGGHEQFF. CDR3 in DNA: TGTGCCAGCAGCTTAGATGGGGGTCATGAGCAGTTCTTC.

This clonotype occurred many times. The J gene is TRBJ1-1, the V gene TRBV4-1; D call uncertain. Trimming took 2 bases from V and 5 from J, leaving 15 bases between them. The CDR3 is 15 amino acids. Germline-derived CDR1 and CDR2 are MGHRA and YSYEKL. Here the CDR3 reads CASSQRVGSGTEAFF. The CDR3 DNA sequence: TGCGCCAGCAGCCAAAGGGTTGGGTCGGGTACTGAAGCTTTCTTT.

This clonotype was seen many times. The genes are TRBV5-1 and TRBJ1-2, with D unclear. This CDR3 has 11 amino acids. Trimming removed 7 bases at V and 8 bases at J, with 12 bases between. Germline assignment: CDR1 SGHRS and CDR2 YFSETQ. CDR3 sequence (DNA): TGCGCCAGCCGCTGGCTAGGAGGCTACACCTTC. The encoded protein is CASRWLGGYTF.

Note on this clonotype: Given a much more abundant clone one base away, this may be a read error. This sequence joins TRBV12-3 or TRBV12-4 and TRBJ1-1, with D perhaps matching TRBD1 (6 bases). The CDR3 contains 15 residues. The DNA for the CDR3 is TGTGCCTGCAGTCCTCGGACAGTCATGAACACTGAAGCTTTCTTT. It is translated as CACSPRTVMNTEAFF.

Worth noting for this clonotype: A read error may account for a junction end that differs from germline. CDR3 sequence reads: CVSSQDRALGSGNTIYF. The CDR3 DNA reads TGCGTCAGCAGCCAAGATCGGGCGCTGGGGTCTGGAAACACCATATATTTT. The chain is built from TRBV4-3 and TRBJ1-3, with D unresolved. The CDR3 is made up of 17 amino acids. Germline V lookup: CDR1 LGHNA, CDR2 YSLEER.

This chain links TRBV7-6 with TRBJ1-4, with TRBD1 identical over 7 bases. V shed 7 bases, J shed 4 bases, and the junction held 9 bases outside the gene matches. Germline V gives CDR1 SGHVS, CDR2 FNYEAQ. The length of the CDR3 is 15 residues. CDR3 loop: CASTLGGQLNEKLFF. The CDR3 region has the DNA TGTGCCAGCACCCTCGGGGGACAGCTTAATGAAAAACTGTTTTTT.

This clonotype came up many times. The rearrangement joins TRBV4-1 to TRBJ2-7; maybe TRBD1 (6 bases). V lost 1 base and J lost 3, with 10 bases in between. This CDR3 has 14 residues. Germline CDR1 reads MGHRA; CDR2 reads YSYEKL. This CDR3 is CASSQGHRDYEQYF. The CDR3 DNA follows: TGCGCCAGCAGCCAAGGCCACAGGGACTACGAGCAGTACTTC.

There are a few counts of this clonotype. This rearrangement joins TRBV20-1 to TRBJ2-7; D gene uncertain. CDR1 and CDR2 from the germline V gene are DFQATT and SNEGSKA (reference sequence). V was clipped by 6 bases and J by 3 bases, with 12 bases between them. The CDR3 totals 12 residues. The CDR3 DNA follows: TGCAGTGCCAGTGACACTGTCTACGAGCAGTACTTC. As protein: CSASDTVYEQYF.

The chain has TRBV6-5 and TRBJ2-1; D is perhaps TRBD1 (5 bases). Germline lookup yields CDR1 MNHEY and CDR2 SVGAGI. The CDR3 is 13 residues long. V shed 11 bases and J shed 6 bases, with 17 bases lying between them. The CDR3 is CARPEGATNEQFF. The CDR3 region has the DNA TGTGCCCGCCCTGAAGGGGCCACCAATGAGCAGTTCTTC.

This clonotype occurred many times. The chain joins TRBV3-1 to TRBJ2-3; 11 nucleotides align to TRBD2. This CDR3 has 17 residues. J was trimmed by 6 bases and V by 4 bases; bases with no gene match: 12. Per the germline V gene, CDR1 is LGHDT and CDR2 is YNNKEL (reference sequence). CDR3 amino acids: CASSPRTSGPTGDTQYF. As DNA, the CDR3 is TGTGCCAGCAGCCCACGGACTAGCGGGCCTACGGGGGATACGCAGTATTTT.

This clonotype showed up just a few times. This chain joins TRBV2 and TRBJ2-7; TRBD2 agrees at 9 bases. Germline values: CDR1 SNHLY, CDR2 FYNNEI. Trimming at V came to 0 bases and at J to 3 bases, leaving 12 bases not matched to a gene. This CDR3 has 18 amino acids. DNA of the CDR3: TGTGCCAGCAGTGAAGCGCTTTTGGCTAGCGGGACGCTCTACGAGCAGTACTTC. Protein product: CASSEALLASGTLYEQYF.

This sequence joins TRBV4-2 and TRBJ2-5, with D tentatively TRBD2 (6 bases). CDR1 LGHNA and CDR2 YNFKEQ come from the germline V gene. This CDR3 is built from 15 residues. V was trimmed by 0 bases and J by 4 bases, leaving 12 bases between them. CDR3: CASSQDPGGVETQYF. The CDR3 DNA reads TGTGCCAGCAGCCAAGATCCAGGAGGGGTAGAGACCCAGTACTTC.

CDR3 DNA sequence: TGTGCCAGTAGTGTTGGGGGGGTAGTCTACGAGCAGTACTTC. It specifies CASSVGGVVYEQYF. The chain joins TRBV19 to TRBJ2-7, with 7 nucleotides matching TRBD2. The CDR3 loop spans 14 amino acids. The germline V gene has CDR1 LNHDA and CDR2 SQIVND (reference sequence). V was clipped by 5 bases and J by 3 bases; unmatched bases: 7.

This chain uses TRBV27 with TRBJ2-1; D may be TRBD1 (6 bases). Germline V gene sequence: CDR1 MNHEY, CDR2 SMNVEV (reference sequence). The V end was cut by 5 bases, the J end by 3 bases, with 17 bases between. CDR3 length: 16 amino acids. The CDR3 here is CASSLARDTHYNEQFF. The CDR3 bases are TGTGCCAGCAGTCTGGCCCGGGACACCCACTACAATGAGCAGTTCTTC.

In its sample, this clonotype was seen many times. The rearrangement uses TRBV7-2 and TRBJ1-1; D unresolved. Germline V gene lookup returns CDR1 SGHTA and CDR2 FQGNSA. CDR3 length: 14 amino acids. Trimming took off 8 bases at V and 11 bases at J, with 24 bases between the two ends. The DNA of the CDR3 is TGTGCCAGCGGAAGACGAGGGAAATTTGATAGGGCTTTCTTT. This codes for CASGRRGKFDRAFF.

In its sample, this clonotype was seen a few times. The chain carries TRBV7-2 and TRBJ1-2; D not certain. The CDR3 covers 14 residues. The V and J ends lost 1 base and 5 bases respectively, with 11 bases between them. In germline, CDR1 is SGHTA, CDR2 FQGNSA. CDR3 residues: CASSLVSGNYGYTF. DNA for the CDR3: TGTGCCAGCAGCTTAGTGTCGGGGAATTATGGCTACACCTTC.

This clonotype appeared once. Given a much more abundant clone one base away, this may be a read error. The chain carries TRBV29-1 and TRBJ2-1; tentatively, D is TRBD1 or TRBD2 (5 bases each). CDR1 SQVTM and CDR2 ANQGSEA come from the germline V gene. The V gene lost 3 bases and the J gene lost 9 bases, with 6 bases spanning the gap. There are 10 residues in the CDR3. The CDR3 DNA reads TGCAGCGTTGAGAGGGGTGAGCAGTTCTTC. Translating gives CSVERGEQFF.

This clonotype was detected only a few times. CDR3 loop: CASSQERGQINEKLFF. The CDR3 DNA reads as TGCGCCAGCAGCCAAGAAAGGGGGCAGATTAATGAAAAACTGTTTTTT. The chain carries TRBV4-1 and TRBJ1-4; 7 bases are a match to TRBD1. This CDR3 contains 16 residues. The ends lost 0 bases at V and 4 bases at J; junction bases unmatched: 5. Germline CDR1 reads MGHRA; CDR2 reads YSYEKL.

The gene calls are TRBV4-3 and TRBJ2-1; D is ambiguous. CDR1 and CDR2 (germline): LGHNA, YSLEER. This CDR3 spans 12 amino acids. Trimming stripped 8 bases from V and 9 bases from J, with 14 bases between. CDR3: CASSWGSTEQFF. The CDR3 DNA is TGCGCCAGCTCCTGGGGATCCACTGAGCAGTTCTTC.

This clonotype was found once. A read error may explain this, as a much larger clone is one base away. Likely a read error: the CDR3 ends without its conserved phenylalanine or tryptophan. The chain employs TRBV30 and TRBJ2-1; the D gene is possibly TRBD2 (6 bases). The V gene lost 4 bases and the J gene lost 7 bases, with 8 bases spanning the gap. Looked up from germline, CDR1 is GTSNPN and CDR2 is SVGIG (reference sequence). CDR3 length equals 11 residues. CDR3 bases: TGTGCCTGGACGGGGGAGAATGAGCAGTTCCTC. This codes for CAWTGENEQFL.

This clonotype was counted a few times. CDR3 protein: CASSFGLAAPYEQYF. The CDR3, as DNA: TGTGCCAGCAGCTTCGGACTAGCGGCTCCCTACGAGCAGTACTTC. The chain has TRBV7-9 and TRBJ2-7; 10 bases map to TRBD2. Germline CDR1 is SEHNR and CDR2 is FQNEAQ (reference sequence). The CDR3 is 15 residues long. The junction had 4 bases not matched to a gene; V was cut back by 3 bases and J by 2 bases. Full variable domain (outside the CDR3, taken from reference TRBV7-9 and TRBJ2-7): DTGVSQNPRHKITKRGQNVTFRCDPISEHNRLYWYRQTLGQGPEFLTYFQNEAQLEKSRLLSDRFSAERPKGSFSTLEIQRTEQGDSAMYLCASSFGLAAPYEQYFGPGTRLTVT.

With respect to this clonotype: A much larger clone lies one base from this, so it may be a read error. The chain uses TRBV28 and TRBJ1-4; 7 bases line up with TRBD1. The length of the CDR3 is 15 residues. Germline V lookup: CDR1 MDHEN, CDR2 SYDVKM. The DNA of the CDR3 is TGTGCCAGCAGGGCGGGCGACAGGGTAGTTGAAAAACTGCTTTTT. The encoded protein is CASRAGDRVVEKLLF.

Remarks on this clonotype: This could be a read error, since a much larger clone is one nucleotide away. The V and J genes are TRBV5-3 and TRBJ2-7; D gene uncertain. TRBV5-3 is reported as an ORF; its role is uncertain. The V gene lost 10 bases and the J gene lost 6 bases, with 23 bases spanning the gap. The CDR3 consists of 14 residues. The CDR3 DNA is TGTGCCGGCAGCTTGGTGCCGGAGACCCTCGAGCAGTACTTC. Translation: CAGSLVPETLEQYF.